These T cell receptor beta chains were read from a single sample in a study of blood T cell repertoires in COVID-19. TCRdb keeps only in-frame clones here, not all; method: immunoSEQ multiplex PCR. This table has 250,000 or so clones, nearly 95% appearing once. Input material: peripheral blood. These receptors all stem from a man aged 25-40 years with COVID-19, enrolled during active disease. The CDR3 runs from the conserved cysteine through the conserved F or W. Fields, in order: J gene, V gene, clone size, D gene, CDR3 DNA, CDR3 protein. D genes are given only for firm matches. Clone size, where shown, is once, few, many, or a class for clones that have expanded.

TRBJ2-7 | TRBV2 | few | TRBD2 | TGTGCCAGCAACCTACTAGCGGGGTCCTACGAGCAGTACTTC | CASNLLAGSYEQYF
TRBJ1-2 | TRBV7-3 | once | . | TGTGCCAGCAGCCTGGACATGGGTGTGGGCTACACCTTC | CASSLDMGVGYTF
TRBJ1-4 | TRBV5-4 | . | . | TGTGCCAGCAGCTTGGAAGTCGGAAAACTGTTTTTT | CASSLEVGKLFF
TRBJ1-2 | TRBV6-5 | . | . | TGTGCCAGCATGATCCGCCTGGGGGCGGACTATGGCTACACCTTC | CASMIRLGADYGYTF
TRBJ1-6 | TRBV27 | . | . | TGTGCCAGCAGCCAGGCTGAAAATTCACCCCTCCACTTT | CASSQAENSPLHF
TRBJ2-3 | TRBV29-1 | . | TRBD1 | TGCAGCGTTCCCTCGACAGGGGATACGCAGTATTTT | CSVPSTGDTQYF
TRBJ2-7 | TRBV12-3/TRBV12-4 | once | . | TGTGCCAGCAGCCCAACAGGGTACGAGCAGTACTTC | CASSPTGYEQYF
TRBJ1-1 | TRBV3-1/TRBV3-2 | . | TRBD1 | TGTGCCAGCAGTACGGGACAGTCGGAAGCTTTCTTT | CASSTGQSEAFF
TRBJ2-7 | TRBV7-2 | . | TRBD1 | TGTGCCAGCAGCGACAGGGAACGGGCCTCTTGGACCGAGCAGTACTTC | CASSDRERASWTEQYF
TRBJ1-5 | TRBV30 | . | TRBD1 | TGTGCCTGGACTACAGGGGGAGGGCAGCCCCAGCATTTT | CAWTTGGGQPQHF
TRBJ2-1 | TRBV5-1 | . | . | TGCGCCAGCAGCTTGAGCGACGATGAGCAGTTCTTC | CASSLSDDEQFF
TRBJ2-3 | TRBV6-2/TRBV6-3 | . | TRBD1 | TGTGCCAGCAGCCCCCCATCGGGACAGGGAAACACAGATACGCAGTATTTT | CASSPPSGQGNTDTQYF
TRBJ1-2 | TRBV6-4 | . | . | TGTGCCAGCAGTCCATCAGGGCGAGGGGGTTATGGCTACACCTTC | CASSPSGRGGYGYTF
TRBJ1-4 | TRBV11-2 | . | TRBD1 | TGTGCCAGCAGCTTAGTTGAGACAGGGGGTGAAAAACTGTTTTTT | CASSLVETGGEKLFF
TRBJ2-7 | TRBV27 | . | TRBD2 | TGTGCCAGCAGTTTGGCTAGCGGGGTTCACTACGAGCAGTACTTC | CASSLASGVHYEQYF
TRBJ1-2 | TRBV11-2 | . | TRBD1 | TGTGCCAGCAGGTACTCGGGACAGGGCTATGGCTACACCTTC | CASRYSGQGYGYTF
TRBJ1-2 | TRBV7-2 | few | . | TGTGCCAGCAGCTTAGCTAAGACAGGAGGCTATGGCTACACCTTC | CASSLAKTGGYGYTF
TRBJ1-6 | TRBV29-1 | . | . | TGCAGCGGCGACTCCCACCAGCCCCTCCACTTT | CSGDSHQPLHF
TRBJ2-5 | TRBV5-4 | . | . | TGTGCCAGCAGCGGGGGGATGGAGACCCAGTACTTC | CASSGGMETQYF
TRBJ1-1 | TRBV6-5 | . | TRBD1 | TGTGCCAGCCGCTCTCGGGACAGTCCCGAAAGCCGAGCTTTCTTT | CASRSRDSPESRAFF
TRBJ2-5 | TRBV2 | . | TRBD2 | TGTGCCAGCAGTGACGGGACTAGCGGGGTCTGGGAGACCCAGTACTTC | CASSDGTSGVWETQYF
TRBJ2-5 | TRBV5-4 | . | TRBD2 | TGTGCCAGCAGCCCGCGACTAGCGGGGGAGCCCCCGGCGGCGACCCAGTACTTC | CASSPRLAGEPPAATQYF
TRBJ1-6 | TRBV7-3 | . | . | TGTGCCAGCAGCTTAATAGCCTCGGCTGAGGGATCACCCCTCCACTTT | CASSLIASAEGSPLHF
TRBJ1-5 | TRBV30 | . | . | TGTGCCTGGAGGACAGGAAACAATCAGCCCCAGCATTTT | CAWRTGNNQPQHF
TRBJ1-4 | TRBV11-2 | . | . | TGTGCCAGCAGCCCAGGGGACGGAAATGAAAAACTGTTTTTT | CASSPGDGNEKLFF
TRBJ2-7 | TRBV18 | . | TRBD1 | TGTGCCAGCTCACCACGGCAGGGGGCCGGGGAGCAGTACTTC | CASSPRQGAGEQYF
TRBJ1-1 | TRBV7-9 | . | . | TGTGCCAGCAGAAGACATGGGGAGACTGAAGCTTTCTTT | CASRRHGETEAFF
TRBJ1-1 | TRBV10-1 | . | . | TGCGCCAGCAGTGACCCAGGGAACACTGAAGCTTTCTTT | CASSDPGNTEAFF
TRBJ2-5 | TRBV6-2/TRBV6-3 | . | TRBD2 | TGTGCCAGCAGTTATGGGAGGACTAGCGTTAAAGAGACCCAGTACTTC | CASSYGRTSVKETQYF
TRBJ2-5 | TRBV9 | . | . | TGTGCCAGCAGCGCCCCCGGGCCCAGGGCGGAGACCCAGTACTTC | CASSAPGPRAETQYF
TRBJ1-3 | TRBV9 | . | TRBD1 | TGTGCCAGCAGCGTAGGAGAAGTTTCGAGGGGGCTCGTTGGAAACACCATATATTTT | CASSVGEVSRGLVGNTIYF
TRBJ1-1 | TRBV2 | . | TRBD1 | TGTGCCAGCAGTACCGGGACAGGGGGAGGTCCCACTGAAGCTTTCTTT | CASSTGTGGGPTEAFF
TRBJ1-1 | TRBV7-3 | . | . | TGTGCCAGCAGCCCATCCGGGGGCACTGAAGCTTTCTTT | CASSPSGGTEAFF
TRBJ1-2 | TRBV28 | . | . | TGTGCCAGCAGTGGGAGCCCAGATGCCTACACCTTC | CASSGSPDAYTF
TRBJ1-1 | TRBV5-1 | few | . | TGCGCCAGCAGCTTACAGGGGAACACTGAAGCTTTCTTT | CASSLQGNTEAFF
TRBJ1-6 | TRBV7-9 | . | TRBD1 | TGTGCCAGCAGCTTAGATCAGGGGGCAGGATCACCCCTCCACTTT | CASSLDQGAGSPLHF
TRBJ1-6 | TRBV5-6 | . | . | TGTGCCAGCAGCTTGTATAAGAGGGTTCCTAATTCACCCCTCCACTTT | CASSLYKRVPNSPLHF
TRBJ1-2 | TRBV20-1 | . | . | TGCAGTGCTAGTACAGGTATTCCTGGCTACACCTTC | CSASTGIPGYTF
TRBJ2-1 | TRBV5-1 | . | . | TGCGCCAGCAGCTTGGCCACGACTAGGAACAATGAGCAGTTCTTC | CASSLATTRNNEQFF
TRBJ1-1 | TRBV6-5 | . | TRBD1 | TGTGCCAGCAGGGGGTACAGGGGGCCGGGTGAAGCTTTCTTT | CASRGYRGPGEAFF
TRBJ1-5 | TRBV19 | . | . | TGTGCCAGTAGTTTGAGGTATAGCAATCAGCCCCAGCATTTT | CASSLRYSNQPQHF
TRBJ1-3 | TRBV6-2/TRBV6-3 | . | . | TGTGCCAGCAGTTTGGGAGAAAGAAACACCATATATTTT | CASSLGERNTIYF
TRBJ1-5 | TRBV7-9 | . | TRBD1 | TGTGCCAGCAGCGAATCTGACAGGGATTGGAATCAGCCCCAGCATTTT | CASSESDRDWNQPQHF
TRBJ1-2 | TRBV12-3/TRBV12-4 | . | . | TGTGCCGCCAAGCGGGACGGAGTCTATGGCTACACCTTC | CAAKRDGVYGYTF